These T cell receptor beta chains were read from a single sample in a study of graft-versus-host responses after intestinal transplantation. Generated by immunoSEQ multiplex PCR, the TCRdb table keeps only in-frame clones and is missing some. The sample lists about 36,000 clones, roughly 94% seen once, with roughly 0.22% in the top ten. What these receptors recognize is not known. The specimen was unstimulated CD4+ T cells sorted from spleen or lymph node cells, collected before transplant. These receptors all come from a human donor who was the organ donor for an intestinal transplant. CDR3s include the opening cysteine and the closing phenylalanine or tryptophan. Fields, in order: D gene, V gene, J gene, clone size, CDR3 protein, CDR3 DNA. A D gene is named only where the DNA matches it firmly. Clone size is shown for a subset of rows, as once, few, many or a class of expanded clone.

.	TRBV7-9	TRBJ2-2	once	CASPYAGELFF	TGTGCCAGCCCCTACGCCGGGGAGCTGTTTTTT
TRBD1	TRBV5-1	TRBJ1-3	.	CASSPRTGAPRFSGNTIYF	TGCGCCAGCAGCCCGAGGACAGGGGCGCCCCGATTCTCTGGAAACACCATATATTTT
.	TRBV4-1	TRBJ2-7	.	CASSQDDTYEQYF	TGCGCCAGCAGCCAAGATGATACCTACGAGCAGTACTTC
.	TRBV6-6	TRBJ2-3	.	CASSYSWEGAPQYF	TGTGCCAGCAGTTACTCCTGGGAGGGGGCCCCGCAGTATTTT
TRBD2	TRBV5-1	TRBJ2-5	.	CASSPPHGTIQETQYF	TGCGCCAGCAGCCCCCCCCACGGGACTATCCAAGAGACCCAGTACTTC
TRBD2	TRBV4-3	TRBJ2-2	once	CASSQVPLAGHTGELFF	TGCGCCAGCAGCCAGGTCCCCCTAGCGGGGCACACCGGGGAGCTGTTTTTT
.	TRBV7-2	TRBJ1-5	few	CASSLSSQPQHF	TGTGCCAGCAGCTTATCGAGTCAGCCCCAGCATTTT
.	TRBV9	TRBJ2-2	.	CASSVTGLNTGELFF	TGTGCCAGCAGCGTGACAGGTCTGAACACCGGGGAGCTGTTTTTT
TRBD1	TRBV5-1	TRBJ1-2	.	CASSVGQGDYGYTF	TGCGCCAGCAGCGTAGGACAGGGCGACTATGGCTACACCTTC
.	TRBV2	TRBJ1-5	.	CASSTGLSNQPQHF	TGTGCCAGCAGTACAGGGCTCAGCAATCAGCCCCAGCATTTT
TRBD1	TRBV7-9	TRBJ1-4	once	CASSSRDRRATNEKLFF	TGTGCCAGCAGCTCCCGGGACAGGCGTGCAACTAATGAAAAACTGTTTTTT
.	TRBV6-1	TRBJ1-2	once	CASSEDRRGYTF	TGTGCCAGCAGTGAAGACCGGAGGGGCTACACCTTC
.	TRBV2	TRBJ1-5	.	CASAITRSYSNQPQHF	TGTGCCAGCGCGATCACCCGGTCCTATAGCAATCAGCCCCAGCATTTT
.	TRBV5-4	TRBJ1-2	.	CASSVDLLGGYTF	TGTGCCAGCAGCGTCGACCTCCTGGGCGGCTACACCTTC
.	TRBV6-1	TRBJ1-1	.	CASSGTAGFEAFF	TGTGCCAGCAGTGGGACAGCCGGATTTGAAGCTTTCTTT
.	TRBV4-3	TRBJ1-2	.	CASSQDLTGYGYTF	TGCGCCAGCAGCCAAGATCTGACAGGCTATGGCTACACCTTC
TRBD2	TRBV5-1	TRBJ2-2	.	CASSWTSGGNTGELFF	TGCGCCAGCAGCTGGACTAGCGGGGGGAACACCGGGGAGCTGTTTTTT